This entry is about one TCR beta chain. Its antigen is unknown. Base qualities are not recorded, but no much larger clone differs from it by a single base. This sample stems from a study of siplizumab effects on memory and regulatory T cells (dated by TCRdb to between 2019 and 2020). Turning to the overall study: The study looked at the effect of siplizumab, an anti-CD2 antibody, on alloreactive T-cell subsets in allogeneic mixed lymphocyte reactions made from human PBMCs. Points the paper makes about the study in general: The cumulative frequency of alloreactive sequences traceable to unstimulated CD4+ memory T cells was significantly reduced by siplizumab. Because sequences below about 10^-5 frequency were poorly captured, only a minor fraction of alloreactive clones could be mapped to unstimulated subsets. Greater diversity appeared to be present in unstimulated naive T cells than in memory T cells, and a substantial contribution to the alloresponse seemed to be made by naive cells. Of the alloreactive CD4+ clones that could be mapped, the Treg-derived share averaged roughly 69% with siplizumab compared with around 25% in control reactions. Roughly 80-95% of proliferating CD4+ or CD8+ clones could not be assigned a naive or memory phenotype. Whether proliferating Tregs from siplizumab cultures actually had suppressive function was not functionally confirmed.

Libraries were made using the immunoSEQ multiplex PCR assay. Each sample had some 9.7 x 10^4 TCR templates assayed by the deep sequencing platform. Genomic DNA extracted from sorted T cells was used for TCRbeta CDR3 sequencing. The source study handled its data this way. The R programming language was used for the clonal analysis of the TCRbeta CDR3 data. Alloreactive CD4+ and CD8+ clones were defined by comparing unstimulated samples with post-reaction CFSE-low samples. Regulatory or non-regulatory origin of alloreactive CD4+ clones was assigned by matching sequences to the sorted unstimulated Treg and non-Treg repertoires. TCRdb provides this immuneACCESS table in a form limited to in-frame rearrangements. Some clones are lacking; in checked studies, under half of them reflect an unresolved V gene, and why the rest are absent is not known. D and trimming come from the DNA, and the V and J calls and clone size come from that table. The sample table records about 94,000 clones; over 85% of these occur just once. Around 0.31% of the sample is in the top ten clones.

Via the germline V gene, CDR1 is SNHLY and CDR2 FYNNEI. Including the terminal cysteine and phenylalanine, the CDR3 comprises 13 residues. This entry keeps only the CDR3 DNA: 39 bases, framed from base 1. Cut back by 6 bases and 7 bases, the V and J ends lie 15 bases apart. Sorted unstimulated T cells and proliferating T cells recovered from mixed lymphocyte reactions were subjected to TCRbeta CDR3 sequencing. Fresh whole blood from 9 to 10 HLA-typed healthy donors served as the source for isolating PBMCs. To map where alloreactive clones came from, unstimulated CD4+ non-regulatory T cells were FACS-sorted.

Material for sequencing was non-Treg CD4+ T cells sorted from blood. Per the publication, the cell subset or site label means: FACS-sorted unstimulated CD4+ non-regulatory T cells. The TCR originated in a human donor in good health. The rearrangement joined TRBV2 to TRBJ1-1, with no reliable assignment of the D segment. The CDR3 region reads CASRGYNSLEAFF. The nucleotide sequence is given as TGTGCCAGCAGGGGGTATAACTCCCTTGAAGCTTTCTTT.